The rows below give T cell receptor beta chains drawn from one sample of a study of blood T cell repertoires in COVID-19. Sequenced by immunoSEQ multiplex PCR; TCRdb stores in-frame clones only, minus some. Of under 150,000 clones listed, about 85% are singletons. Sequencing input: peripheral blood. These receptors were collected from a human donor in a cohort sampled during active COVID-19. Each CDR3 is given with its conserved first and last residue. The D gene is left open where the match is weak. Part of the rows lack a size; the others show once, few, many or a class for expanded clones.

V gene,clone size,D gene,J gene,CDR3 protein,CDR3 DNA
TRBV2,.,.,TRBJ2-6,CASSERQTGANVLTF,TGTGCCAGCAGTGAGCGACAAACCGGGGCCAACGTCCTGACTTTC
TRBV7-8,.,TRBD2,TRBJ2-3,CASSLRLAGTDTQYF,TGTGCCAGCAGCTTAAGACTAGCGGGCACAGATACGCAGTATTTT
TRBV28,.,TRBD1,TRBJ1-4,CASSLNRGATTNEKLFF,TGTGCCAGCAGTTTAAACAGGGGAGCAACAACTAATGAAAAACTGTTTTTT
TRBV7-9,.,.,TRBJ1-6,CASRGISPLHF,TGTGCCAGCCGGGGGATTTCACCCCTCCACTTT
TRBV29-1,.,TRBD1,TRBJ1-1,CSDGQALEAFF,TGCAGCGACGGACAGGCATTAGAAGCTTTCTTT
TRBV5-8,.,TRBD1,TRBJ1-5,CASSQGQGEGSNQPQHF,TGTGCCAGCAGCCAGGGACAGGGTGAGGGTAGCAATCAGCCCCAGCATTTT
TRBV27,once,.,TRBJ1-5,CASSLLGGGSSNQPQHF,TGTGCCAGCAGTTTATTGGGGGGGGGATCTAGCAATCAGCCCCAGCATTTT
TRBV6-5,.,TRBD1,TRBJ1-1,CASGTEGNTEAFF,TGTGCCAGCGGGACAGAGGGGAACACTGAAGCTTTCTTT
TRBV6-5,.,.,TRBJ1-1,CASSYSWDGSTEAFF,TGTGCCAGCAGTTACTCGTGGGATGGGAGCACTGAAGCTTTCTTT
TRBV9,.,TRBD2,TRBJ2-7,CASSVGSGGLYEQYF,TGTGCCAGCAGCGTAGGCAGCGGGGGCCTTTACGAGCAGTACTTC
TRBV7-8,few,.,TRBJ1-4,CASSPRSPTDANEKLFF,TGTGCCAGCAGCCCAAGGAGTCCTACGGATGCTAATGAAAAACTGTTTTTT
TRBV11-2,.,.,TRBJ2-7,CASSLRLAYEQYF,TGTGCCAGCAGCCTCCGACTAGCCTACGAGCAGTACTTC
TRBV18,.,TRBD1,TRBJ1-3,CASSPTGSSGNTIYF,TGTGCCAGCTCTCCGACAGGGTCCTCTGGAAACACCATATATTTT
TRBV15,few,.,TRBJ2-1,CATSRDRSLYEQFF,TGTGCCACCAGCAGAGATAGGAGTCTCTATGAGCAGTTCTTC
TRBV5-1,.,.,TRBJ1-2,CASSNGARDRLNYGYTF,TGCGCCAGCAGCAACGGAGCCAGAGACAGGTTAAACTATGGCTACACCTTC
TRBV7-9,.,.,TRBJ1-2,CASSLDSTGYTF,TGTGCCAGCAGCTTAGACAGCACTGGCTACACCTTC
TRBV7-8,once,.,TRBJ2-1,CASSLPGDYNEQFF,TGTGCCAGCAGCTTACCCGGGGACTACAATGAGCAGTTCTTC
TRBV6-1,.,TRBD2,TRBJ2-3,CASSEALGGGADTQYF,TGTGCCAGCAGTGAAGCGCTTGGCGGGGGGGCAGATACGCAGTATTTT
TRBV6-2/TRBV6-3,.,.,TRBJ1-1,CASSTHIYTEAFF,TGTGCCAGCAGTACACACATCTACACTGAAGCTTTCTTT
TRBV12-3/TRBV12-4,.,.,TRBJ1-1,CASSPLVGAEAFF,TGTGCCAGCAGTCCCTTGGTGGGCGCTGAAGCTTTCTTT
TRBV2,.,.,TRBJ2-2,CASSGNSGNTGELFF,TGTGCCAGCAGTGGTAATAGCGGAAACACCGGGGAGCTGTTTTTT
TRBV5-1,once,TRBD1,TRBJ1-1,CASSSYLSGTGGPEAFF,TGCGCCAGCAGTTCGTATCTGTCCGGGACAGGGGGCCCTGAAGCTTTCTTT
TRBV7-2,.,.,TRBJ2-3,CASSSPSLAPTDTQYF,TGTGCCAGCAGCTCCCCCTCTCTAGCCCCCACAGATACGCAGTATTTT
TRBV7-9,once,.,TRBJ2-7,CASSSTTESSYEQYF,TGTGCCAGCAGCTCCACAACGGAGAGCTCCTACGAGCAGTACTTC
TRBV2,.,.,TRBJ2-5,CASSNGGWETQYF,TGTGCCAGCAGTAACGGGGGTTGGGAGACCCAGTACTTC
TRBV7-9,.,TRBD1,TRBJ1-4,CASSLTGDSEKLFF,TGTGCCAGCAGCTTGACAGGGGATAGTGAAAAACTGTTTTTT
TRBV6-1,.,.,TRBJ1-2,CASSDPGQARWGYGYTF,TGTGCCAGCAGTGACCCGGGACAAGCACGTTGGGGCTATGGCTACACCTTC
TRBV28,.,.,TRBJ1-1,CASRYPGGAFF,TGTGCCAGCAGGTACCCAGGTGGAGCTTTCTTT
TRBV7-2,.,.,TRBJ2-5,CASSSGRGETQYF,TGTGCCAGCAGCTCAGGGCGTGGGGAGACCCAGTACTTC
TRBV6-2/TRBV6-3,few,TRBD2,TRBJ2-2,CASSYRGLPRSGELFF,TGTGCCAGCAGTTACAGGGGACTACCACGGAGCGGGGAGCTGTTTTTT
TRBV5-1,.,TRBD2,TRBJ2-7,CASSPTSGVLSEQYF,TGCGCCAGCAGCCCTACTAGCGGTGTACTATCCGAGCAGTACTTC
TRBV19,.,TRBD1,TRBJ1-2,CASSIPGTGYGYTF,TGTGCCAGTAGTATACCCGGGACAGGATACGGCTACACCTTC
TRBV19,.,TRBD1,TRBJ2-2,CASTKDADRENTGELFF,TGTGCCAGCACAAAGGACGCAGACAGGGAGAACACCGGGGAGCTGTTTTTT
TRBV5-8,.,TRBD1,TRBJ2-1,CASSQDRGISYNEQFF,TGTGCCAGCAGCCAGGACAGGGGGATATCCTACAATGAGCAGTTCTTC
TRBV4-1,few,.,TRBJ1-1,CASGSTRDTEAFF,TGCGCCAGCGGGTCGACCCGGGACACTGAAGCTTTCTTT
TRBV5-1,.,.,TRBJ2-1,CASRTTGSLSYNEQFF,TGCGCCAGCAGAACCACAGGGAGTCTCTCCTACAATGAGCAGTTCTTC
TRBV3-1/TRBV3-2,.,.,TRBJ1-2,CASSHEGREEAF,TGTGCCAGCAGCCATGAGGGGAGGGAGGAAGCCTTC
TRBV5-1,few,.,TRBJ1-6,CASSTLSTGDYNSPLHF,TGCGCCAGCTCTACTCTCTCGACAGGCGATTATAATTCACCCCTCCACTTT
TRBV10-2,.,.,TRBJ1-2,CASSESQTLGGYTF,TGCGCCAGCAGTGAGTCGCAGACTCTAGGTGGCTACACCTTC
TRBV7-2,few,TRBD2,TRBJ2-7,CASSFGFGLAGEQYF,TGTGCCAGCAGCTTTGGTTTCGGACTAGCGGGCGAGCAGTACTTC
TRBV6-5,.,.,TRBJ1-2,CASSQSTRNYGYTF,TGTGCCAGCAGTCAATCGACACGTAACTATGGCTACACCTTC
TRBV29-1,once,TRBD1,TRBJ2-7,CSVTGGAHHEQYF,TGCAGCGTCACAGGGGGCGCCCACCACGAGCAGTACTTC
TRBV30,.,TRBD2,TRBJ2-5,CALERASGETQYF,TGTGCCTTGGAGAGGGCTAGCGGAGAGACCCAGTACTTC
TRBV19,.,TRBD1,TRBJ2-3,CASSSKEQGPEYF,TGTGCCAGTAGTTCCAAGGAACAGGGGCCCGAGTATTTT
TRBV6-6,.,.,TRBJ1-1,CASSIQGVTEAFF,TGTGCCAGCAGTATCCAGGGTGTCACTGAAGCTTTCTTT
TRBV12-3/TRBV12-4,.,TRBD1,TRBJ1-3,CASSLRGTGDIYF,TGTGCCAGCAGTCTCCGCGGGACAGGGGACATATATTTT